The 24 T cell receptor beta chains presented below share a single source sample, sequenced in a study of blood T cell repertoires in COVID-19 (TCRdb year 2020). Libraries were built with the immunoSEQ multiplex PCR assay. Imported from immuneACCESS, the table was reduced by TCRdb to in-frame sequences with V and J called. These copies leave out some clones; in studies compared against another copy, an unresolved V gene accounts for under half, and the cause of the remainder is not known. The sample table shows about 270,000 clones, and about 87% are seen once. 0.95% to 1.5% of the sample belongs to the ten largest clones. The sample comprised PBMCs or T cells enriched from blood (not recorded which). These TCRs come from a woman between 40 and 50 years old with acute COVID-19.

The CDR3 nucleotides are TGTGCCAGCAGTAACAGGGGGTATGAGCAGTTCTTC. It yields the protein CASSNRGYEQFF. The chain uses TRBV2 and TRBJ2-1; 8 nucleotides line up with TRBD1. This CDR3 is built from 12 residues. Losses at the gene ends were 5 bases for V and 8 bases for J; bases not matched to a gene: 2. The germline V gene encodes CDR1 SNHLY and CDR2 FYNNEI.

The chain links TRBV29-1 to TRBJ1-4; D uncertain. The V and J ends lost 3 bases and 0 bases respectively, with 5 bases between them. Germline assignment: CDR1 SQVTM and CDR2 ANQGSEA. The length of the CDR3 is 13 residues. CDR3 protein: CSVDSATNEKLFF. The CDR3 coding sequence is TGCAGCGTTGACAGTGCAACTAATGAAAAACTGTTTTTT.

The rearrangement uses TRBV4-2 and TRBJ1-2; tentatively, D is TRBD1 (5 bases). Trimming removed 0 bases at V and 4 bases at J, with 12 bases between. The germline gives CDR1 LGHNA, CDR2 YNFKEQ. The CDR3 has 15 amino acids. DNA for the CDR3: TGTGCCAGCAGCCAAGAGCGAGAGACAGCCTATGGCTACACCTTC. Encoded protein: CASSQERETAYGYTF.

The chain recombines TRBV19 with TRBJ1-1, with D perhaps TRBD1 (6 bases). V was shortened by 4 bases and J by 3 bases, with 18 bases between the two germline ends. CDR3 length: 16 amino acids. Germline V CDR1 and CDR2: LNHDA, SQIVND (reference sequence). CDR3 residues: CASSKTAGTHDTEAFF. For the CDR3, the DNA is TGTGCCAGTAGTAAAACTGCCGGGACACACGACACTGAAGCTTTCTTT.

J is TRBJ2-1 and V is TRBV7-9; 9 bases map to TRBD2. The CDR3 covers 16 residues. Germline-derived CDR1 and CDR2 are SEHNR and FQNEAQ (reference sequence). V was pared by 4 bases and J by 6 bases, with 10 bases of the junction left unmatched. CDR3: CASSSPGLAKVNEQFF. The DNA of the CDR3 is TGTGCCAGCAGCTCGCCGGGACTAGCCAAAGTCAATGAGCAGTTCTTC.

V is TRBV27 and J is TRBJ2-3; TRBD2 might be the D (6 bases). The V end was cut by 8 bases, the J end by 5 bases, with 14 bases between. CDR1 is MNHEY, CDR2 SMNVEV, per germline (reference sequence). The CDR3 runs 13 residues. CDR3 bases: TGTGCCAGCGCCCAACGGGGGATAGATACGCAGTATTTT. It translates to CASAQRGIDTQYF.

The V and J genes are TRBV7-2 and TRBJ2-1; TRBD1 matches 7 bases. CDR1 and CDR2 from the germline V gene are SGHTA and FQGNSA. J lost 10 bases, V lost 2 bases, and 5 bases had no gene match. The CDR3 is 13 amino acids. The CDR3 loop reads CASSLQQGFEQFF. The CDR3 bases are TGTGCCAGCAGCTTACAACAGGGGTTCGAGCAGTTCTTC.

The gene calls are TRBV9 and TRBJ2-1; 12 bases fit TRBD2. This CDR3 contains 16 residues. The germline V gene encodes CDR1 SGDLS and CDR2 YYNGEE. J gave up 7 bases and V 1 base, and 6 bases lay outside the gene matches. CDR3 loop: CASSVPSSGRVNEQFF. The CDR3 DNA sequence: TGTGCCAGCAGCGTACCCTCTAGCGGGAGGGTGAATGAGCAGTTCTTC.

The rearrangement uses TRBV7-9 and TRBJ2-1, with 9 bases that match TRBD2. The CDR3 totals 15 residues. J gave up 5 bases and V 6 bases, and 8 bases lay outside the gene matches. CDR1 and CDR2 (germline): SEHNR, FQNEAQ (reference sequence). This CDR3 reads CASSVRLAAHNEQFF. In DNA, the CDR3 is TGTGCCAGCAGTGTCCGACTAGCGGCACACAATGAGCAGTTCTTC.

The CDR3 nucleotides are TGTGCCAGCAGTGGGACTTTTATCTCTGAGCAGTTCTTC. It specifies CASSGTFISEQFF. V gene TRBV28 combines with J gene TRBJ2-1, with TRBD2 as a possible D gene (6 bases). The germline gives CDR1 MDHEN, CDR2 SYDVKM. V was cut by 5 bases and J by 9 bases, with 14 bases left in between. The length of the CDR3 is 13 residues.

CDR3 residues: CASIDIGTGDQPQHF. In nucleotides, the CDR3 is TGTGCCAGTATCGATATCGGAACAGGGGATCAGCCCCAGCATTTT. This sequence joins TRBV19 and TRBJ1-5; 7 bases map to TRBD1. Germline values: CDR1 LNHDA, CDR2 SQIVND (reference sequence). This CDR3 is built from 15 residues. The V gene end was trimmed by 7 bases and the J gene end by 5 bases; junction bases not matched to a gene: 11. The whole variable domain, filled in from reference TRBV19 and TRBJ1-5, reads DGGITQSPKYLFRKEGQNVTLSCEQNLNHDAMYWYRQDPGQGLRLIYYSQIVNDFQKGDIAEGYSVSREKKESFPLTVTSAQKNPTAFYLCASIDIGTGDQPQHFGDGTRLSIL.

This chain's CDR3 is CASSPPSGTETQYF. CDR3 sequence (DNA): TGCGCCAGCAGTCCTCCTAGCGGGACAGAGACCCAGTACTTC. J is TRBJ2-5 and V is TRBV10-2, with 9 bases matching TRBD2. V lost 5 bases, J lost 4 bases, and 5 bases stayed unmatched. The CDR3 extends over 14 amino acids. Germline V lookup: CDR1 WSHSY, CDR2 SAAADI.

The chain recombines TRBV30 with TRBJ1-2; D might be TRBD1 (5 bases). Per the germline V gene, CDR1 is GTSNPN and CDR2 is SVGIG (reference sequence). Deletions cut 1 base from V and 2 bases from J, with 11 bases between. The CDR3 covers 14 residues. The CDR3 DNA follows: TGTGCCTGGAGTGCGTGGGGCACAAACTATGGCTACACCTTC. Translation: CAWSAWGTNYGYTF. Full variable domain (rest looked up from reference TRBV30 and TRBJ1-2): SQTIHQWPATLVQPVGSPLSLECTVEGTSNPNLYWYRQAAGRGLQLLFYSVGIGQISSEVPQNLSASRPQDRQFILSSKKLLLSDSGFYLCAWSAWGTNYGYTFGSGTRLTVV.

The V call is TRBV29-1, the J call TRBJ2-2; the D gene is possibly TRBD2 (6 bases). The CDR3 consists of 15 residues. V was cut by 3 bases and J by 4 bases, with 15 bases left in between. In germline, CDR1 is SQVTM, CDR2 ANQGSEA. The CDR3 region has the DNA TGCAGCGTTGAGGGGAAGAATAGCGGCACCGGGGAGCTGTTTTTT. Translating gives CSVEGKNSGTGELFF.

V and J are TRBV7-9 and TRBJ1-3, with TRBD1 as a possible D gene (6 bases). Trimming shortened V by 5 bases and J by 0 bases, and 17 bases separated the two germline ends. Germline V CDR1 and CDR2: SEHNR, FQNEAQ (reference sequence). The CDR3 spans 17 residues. CDR3 sequence (DNA): TGTGCCAGCAGCCTACAACAGGGCTTACACTCTGGAAACACCATATATTTT. It is translated as CASSLQQGLHSGNTIYF.

The chain joins TRBV27 to TRBJ2-1; TRBD2 matches at 7 bases. Looked up from germline, CDR1 is MNHEY and CDR2 is SMNVEV (reference sequence). V was pared by 1 base and J by 1 base, with 4 bases of the junction left unmatched. The CDR3 has 16 residues. As DNA, the CDR3 is TGTGCCAGCAGTTTATTGGGGGAGGGATCCTACAATGAGCAGTTCTTC. It yields the protein CASSLLGEGSYNEQFF.

This sequence joins TRBV5-1 and TRBJ2-3; 10 bases map to TRBD2. Germline V gene sequence: CDR1 SGHRS, CDR2 YFSETQ. The trim removed 1 base at V and 2 bases at J, leaving 1 base unmatched. This CDR3 has 15 residues. CDR3 in amino acids: CASSLLAGDTDTQYF. DNA for the CDR3: TGCGCCAGCAGCTTGCTAGCGGGAGACACAGATACGCAGTATTTT.

The J gene is TRBJ1-5, the V gene TRBV3-1 (or the pseudogene TRBV3-2); D unresolved. CDR3 length: 15 residues. The germline gives CDR1 LGHDT, CDR2 YNNKEL (reference sequence). V lost 4 bases and J lost 4, with 14 bases in between. CDR3 in DNA: TGTGCCAGCAGCCGATCAGAGGAAGAAAATCAGCCCCAGCATTTT. This codes for CASSRSEEENQPQHF.

This clone has only one observation. This chain joins TRBV2 and TRBJ1-4, with 7 bases lining up with TRBD1. Germline V CDR1 and CDR2: SNHLY, FYNNEI. CDR3 length equals 15 residues. V gave up 10 bases and J gave up 0 bases; unmatched junction bases: 8. CDR3 sequence: CATRDRKTTNEKLFF. The CDR3 region has the DNA TGTGCCACGCGGGACAGAAAAACAACTAATGAAAAACTGTTTTTT.

The chain recombines TRBV10-1 with TRBJ1-2; D gene unclear. The CDR3 has 13 amino acids. CDR1 WNHNN and CDR2 SYGVQD come from the germline V gene (reference sequence). V lost 5 bases and J lost 0, with 7 bases in between. CDR3 loop: CASSSYTNYGYTF. The CDR3 DNA reads TGCGCCAGCAGTAGTTACACTAACTATGGCTACACCTTC.

The chain couples TRBV9 to TRBJ2-1, with 13 bases fitting TRBD2. Trimming removed 4 bases from V and 3 bases from J; junction bases left unmatched: 4. The CDR3 totals 16 residues. Looked up from germline, CDR1 is SGDLS and CDR2 is YYNGEE. CDR3 sequence reads: CASSKGTSGIYNEQFF. In DNA, the CDR3 is TGTGCCAGCAGCAAGGGGACTAGCGGGATCTACAATGAGCAGTTCTTC.

This clone was seen a few times. The CDR3 sequence is CATSRDMAGINSGNTIYF. CDR3 nucleotides: TGTGCCACCAGCAGAGATATGGCAGGTATCAACTCTGGAAACACCATATATTTT. The J gene is TRBJ1-3, the V gene TRBV15; D remains unclear. The CDR3 loop spans 18 amino acids. CDR1 is LNHNV, CDR2 YYDKDF, per germline (reference sequence). Trimming pared 0 bases from V and 0 bases from J, leaving 15 bases between.

This chain joins TRBV5-1 and TRBJ1-3; TRBD1 matches at 7 bases. The CDR3 is made up of 15 amino acids. Germline V gene lookup returns CDR1 SGHRS and CDR2 YFSETQ. Trimming took 1 base from V and 4 from J; bases not matched to a gene: 5. CDR3 amino acids: CASSLFPGQGNTIYF. CDR3 coding DNA: TGCGCCAGCAGCTTGTTCCCGGGACAGGGAAACACCATATATTTT.

The chain uses TRBV28 and TRBJ1-2; D possibly corresponds to TRBD1 (6 bases). The V gene's germline CDR1 is MDHEN and CDR2 SYDVKM. This CDR3 region has 15 residues. Between the trimmed V and J ends, which lost 5 bases and 4 bases, there was a span of 17 bases. CDR3 coding DNA: TGTGCCAGCAGTCGGATACAGGGTCCGTTCTATGGCTACACCTTC. Its protein product is CASSRIQGPFYGYTF.